The 12 T cell receptor beta chains below all came from one sample that was sequenced in a study of T cells after yellow fever vaccination. TCRdb independently ran MiXCR on the 5' RACE reads; one entry per CDR3 protein. The sample records some 550,000 distinct CDR3 sequences, roughly 19% being singletons. Specimen: PBMCs, collected 15 days after the yellow fever booster vaccination. The source of these receptors is a man aged 30 to 45 who received the YFV17D yellow fever vaccine.

This clonotype came up many times. V gene TRBV20-1 combines with J gene TRBJ2-5; D is possibly TRBD2 (5 bases). There are 14 residues in the CDR3. In germline, CDR1 is DFQATT, CDR2 SNEGSKA (reference sequence). V lost 5 bases to trimming and J lost 2 bases, with 15 bases between them. This chain's CDR3 is CSAHPAGEQETQYF. As DNA, the CDR3 is TGCAGTGCTCACCCCGCCGGGGAACAAGAGACCCAGTACTTC.

This rearrangement joins TRBV25-1 to TRBJ2-1, with 7 bases lining up with TRBD1. V lost 2 bases to trimming and J lost 4 bases; unmatched junction nucleotides: 8. CDR3 length: 16 amino acids. In germline, CDR1 is MGHDK, CDR2 SYGVNS. The CDR3 sequence is CASSELSQGPYNEQFF. The CDR3 DNA reads as TGTGCCAGCAGTGAACTGTCACAGGGGCCGTACAATGAGCAGTTCTTC.

This clonotype was detected a few times. The chain combines TRBV20-1 with TRBJ2-3, with D unresolved. V was trimmed by 4 bases and J by 2 bases, leaving 16 bases between them. This CDR3 is 15 amino acids long. Germline CDR1 DFQATT, CDR2 SNEGSKA (reference sequence). DNA for the CDR3: TGCAGTGCTACTTCCCGGTCTACCAACACAGATACGCAGTATTTT. Amino acids: CSATSRSTNTDTQYF.

V gene TRBV15 combines with J gene TRBJ2-3, with 11 nucleotides matching TRBD2. The germline V gene has CDR1 LNHNV and CDR2 YYDKDF (reference sequence). The CDR3 has 16 amino acids. The trim removed 7 bases at V and 1 base at J, leaving 7 bases unmatched. CDR3 protein: CATINSGRAGTDTQYF. CDR3 nucleotides: TGTGCCACCATAAATAGCGGGAGGGCCGGCACAGATACGCAGTATTTT.

The V gene is TRBV29-1, the J gene TRBJ2-2; tentative D call: TRBD1 (6 bases). V shed 4 bases and J shed 7 bases, with 19 bases lying between them. The CDR3 sequence is 15 residues long. Per germline, CDR1 SQVTM and CDR2 ANQGSEA. CDR3 DNA sequence: TGCAGCGTTGGGAACACAGGGTTAGAAGGCGGGGAGCTGTTTTTT. Amino acids: CSVGNTGLEGGELFF.

CDR3 coding DNA: TGTGCCAGCAGCTCTTACGCGGGGACCTACAATGAGCAGTTCTTC. Protein sequence: CASSSYAGTYNEQFF. The V and J genes are TRBV7-3 and TRBJ2-1; tentative D call: TRBD2 (6 bases). The CDR3 is 15 amino acids. CDR1 is SGHTA, CDR2 FQGTGA, per germline. V gave up 4 bases and J gave up 2 bases, with 12 bases separating them. The full variable domain, rest sourced from reference TRBV7-3 and TRBJ2-1, is GAGVSQTPSNKVTEKGKYVELRCDPISGHTALYWYRQSLGQGPEFLIYFQGTGAADDSGLPNDRFFAVRPEGSVSTLKIQRTERGDSAVYLCASSSYAGTYNEQFFGPGTRLTVL.

There are a few counts of this clonotype. V is TRBV15 and J is TRBJ2-5, with D possibly TRBD2 on 5 matching bases. The CDR3 loop spans 16 amino acids. Germline V gives CDR1 LNHNV, CDR2 YYDKDF (reference sequence). V was shortened by 4 bases and J by 1 base, with 16 bases between the two germline ends. The chain's CDR3 is CATSNPSGSAQETQYF. DNA of the CDR3: TGTGCCACCAGCAACCCCTCGGGGAGCGCCCAAGAGACCCAGTACTTC.

This chain links TRBV25-1 with TRBJ2-2; D might be TRBD1 (5 bases). V was clipped by 2 bases and J by 2 bases, with 12 bases between them. The CDR3 is made up of 16 amino acids. CDR1 is MGHDK and CDR2 is SYGVNS in the germline V gene. In DNA, the CDR3 is TGTGCCAGCAGTGAAGGGTTACAGGCTAACACCGGGGAGCTGTTTTTT. Amino acids: CASSEGLQANTGELFF.

The rearrangement links TRBV12-3 or TRBV12-4 to TRBJ1-5; a possible D gene is TRBD1 (5 bases). V dropped 7 bases and J dropped 6 bases, with 10 bases sitting between them. The CDR3 length is 12 residues. The CDR3 DNA is TGTGCCAGCATTCCGGGGGGTCAGCCCCAGCATTTT. The encoded protein is CASIPGGQPQHF.

Here the CDR3 reads CSVAGVAEQYF. CDR3 bases: TGCAGTGTGGCGGGAGTGGCCGAGCAGTACTTC. The V call is TRBV20-1, the J call TRBJ2-7; 7 bases align to TRBD2. V gave up 7 bases and J gave up 6 bases; unmatched junction bases: 6. This CDR3 has 11 amino acids. In germline, CDR1 is DFQATT, CDR2 SNEGSKA (reference sequence).

This clonotype turned up a few times. This chain uses TRBV7-9 with TRBJ2-3; 9 bases are shared with TRBD2. The trim removed 5 bases at V and 2 bases at J, leaving 5 bases unmatched. Germline assignment: CDR1 SEHNR and CDR2 FQNEAQ (reference sequence). The length of the CDR3 is 15 residues. The CDR3 nucleotides are TGTGCCAGCAGCCAGGTAGCGGGAGTCACAGATACGCAGTATTTT. Amino acids: CASSQVAGVTDTQYF.

The V call is TRBV18, the J call TRBJ1-2; TRBD1 agrees at 7 bases. Germline V lookup: CDR1 KGHSH, CDR2 LQKENI. The CDR3 contains 16 residues. The ends lost 2 bases at V and 4 bases at J; junction bases unmatched: 10. The CDR3 region has the DNA TGTGCCAGCTCACCAAATATCGAGCACAGGGGCTATGGCTACACCTTC. It is translated as CASSPNIEHRGYGYTF.